Following are 9 T cell receptor beta chains from one sample sequenced in a study of spatial heterogeneity in lung cancer. One entry per CDR3 protein results from TCRdb running MiXCR on the 5' RACE reads. There are under 75,000 distinct CDR3 sequences in the sample; 13% occur only once, and roughly 7% lies in the top ten. This sample's time point: sample taken at primary tumor resection. Whole RNA, which was extracted from tumor, nontumor lung tissue or frozen PBMC, was sequenced without any cell sorting. Material: PBMCs, obtained at surgery. These TCRs come from a male donor with early-stage non-small cell lung cancer.

The chain is built from TRBV5-1 and TRBJ2-3; D is unresolved. Trimming removed 0 bases at V and 2 bases at J, with 10 bases between. The CDR3 length is 15 residues. Looked up from germline, CDR1 is SGHRS and CDR2 is YFSETQ. The CDR3 nucleotides are TGCGCCAGCAGCTTGGTGGGTACTACCACAGATACGCAGTATTTT. Translating it yields CASSLVGTTTDTQYF. The full variable domain, its missing parts supplied by reference TRBV5-1 and TRBJ2-3, is KAGVTQTPRYLIKTRGQQVTLSCSPISGHRSVSWYQQTPGQGLQFLFEYFSETQRNKGNFPGRFSGRQFSNSRSEMNVSTLELGDSALYLCASSLVGTTTDTQYFGPGTRLTVL.

The chain joins TRBV12-3 or TRBV12-4 to TRBJ1-1; 9 bases agree with TRBD1. V trimming: 6 bases; J trimming: 3 bases; junction bases outside the gene matches: 11. The CDR3 is 16 residues long. CDR3 in DNA: TGTGCCAGCAGCCCGGGACAGGGAATAGGGGACACTGAAGCTTTCTTT. Amino acid sequence: CASSPGQGIGDTEAFF.

V gene TRBV7-6 combines with J gene TRBJ1-4; D is ambiguous. V was trimmed by 3 bases and J by 7 bases, leaving 12 bases between them. Germline values: CDR1 SGHVS, CDR2 FNYEAQ. This CDR3 contains 14 residues. In DNA, the CDR3 is TGTGCCAGCAGCTTTTTGGGAGTTGGTGAAAAACTGTTTTTT. Amino acid sequence: CASSFLGVGEKLFF.

The chain links TRBV7-6 to TRBJ2-5; a weak D match, TRBD2 (6 bases). There are 16 residues in the CDR3. From germline, CDR1 is SGHVS and CDR2 FNYEAQ. Between the trimmed V and J ends, which lost 4 bases and 5 bases, there was a span of 20 bases. The CDR3, as DNA: TGTGCCAGCAGCTCCTCAGCGGGCCCGCGTTGGGAGACCCAGTACTTC. It encodes CASSSSAGPRWETQYF.

The CDR3 spells CASVYWEAPHNEQFF. The CDR3 coding sequence is TGTGCCAGCGTTTATTGGGAGGCACCCCACAATGAGCAGTTCTTC. V and J are TRBV2 and TRBJ2-1; D perhaps matches TRBD2 (6 bases). Germline assignment: CDR1 SNHLY and CDR2 FYNNEI. The CDR3 is made up of 15 amino acids. V gave up 8 bases and J gave up 5 bases, with 19 bases separating them.

The chain uses TRBV29-1 and TRBJ2-1, with 15 bases lining up with TRBD2. The CDR3 loop spans 15 amino acids. Trimming at V came to 7 bases and at J to 4 bases, leaving 5 bases not matched to a gene. Germline V gene data show CDR1 as SQVTM and CDR2 as ANQGSEA. In DNA form, the CDR3 reads TGCAGCGGGGGACTAGCGGGAGGATCTTACAATGAGCAGTTCTTC. Encoded protein: CSGGLAGGSYNEQFF.

This clonotype was picked up a small number of times. The chain carries TRBV10-1 and TRBJ2-2; D is ambiguous. Germline CDR1 is WNHNN and CDR2 is SYGVQD (reference sequence). CDR3 length: 13 residues. V was trimmed by 4 bases and J by 3 bases, leaving 6 bases between them. The CDR3 is CASSVGHTGELFF. Here the CDR3 DNA reads TGCGCCAGCAGTGTAGGTCACACCGGGGAGCTGTTTTTT.

This clonotype occurred many times. The chain couples TRBV3-1 to TRBJ2-7, with D possibly matching TRBD2 (5 bases). V dropped 1 base and J dropped 4 bases, with 17 bases sitting between them. Per the germline V gene, CDR1 is LGHDT and CDR2 is YNNKEL (reference sequence). The CDR3 is 16 amino acids. Here the CDR3 reads CASSQGADGGLYEQYF. CDR3 DNA: TGTGCCAGCAGCCAAGGTGCTGACGGAGGCTTATACGAGCAGTACTTC.

The rearrangement joins TRBV5-1 to TRBJ1-1, with D perhaps TRBD1 (5 bases). The CDR3 is 13 residues long. Germline loops: CDR1 SGHRS, CDR2 YFSETQ. Trimming cost V 5 bases and J 2 bases, with 10 bases left between them. For the CDR3, the DNA is TGCGCCAGCAGTCAAGACAGTAACACTGAAGCTTTCTTT. This sequence encodes CASSQDSNTEAFF.